This T cell receptor (beta chain) was found in a study of T cells after yellow fever vaccination (dated by TCRdb to the late 2010s). Context from the whole study: The SMART-Seq v4 Ultra Low Input RNA kit was used to prepare libraries from fractions with low cell numbers. Two healthy male donors made up the cohort, one aged 18 to 30 years and the other aged 30 to 40 years. Bulk PBMC replicates and cell subsets were isolated from blood drawn at multiple timepoints before and after both primary and secondary immunization. Bulk TCR alpha and beta repertoires were sequenced longitudinally to track T-cell clones before and after primary and booster YFV17D yellow fever vaccination. Broader findings and caveats from the paper: Because only a couple of donors were included in the study, the extent to which the findings can be generalized is limited. Computational filtering was required because FACS-sorted repertoires could contain abundant contaminating clonotypes from the bulk population. Most clones expanded after primary vaccination (around 96% of CD4 and 80% to 90% of CD8) were re-detected after the booster, suggesting that broad memory maintenance occurred. Compared with the primary T-cell response, the secondary T-cell response was faster but weaker, reaching its peak on day 5 rather than on day 15. A small share of clonotypes was detected in both CD4 and CD8 compartments, with the overlap likely arising from convergent recombination.

This clonotype was seen a handful of times. Its antigen remains unidentified. Within one base of it there is no much larger clone, and no base qualities were kept. TCR cDNA was synthesized by 5'RACE template switching, through which a universal primer site and unique molecular identifiers were introduced. cDNA synthesis was primed from both the TCR alpha and TCR beta constant segments. Library amplification involved two PCR steps, and the second step added sample barcodes and sequencing adapters. Sequencing of the libraries was done on either Illumina HiSeq 2500 (2x100 bp) or NovaSeq (2x150 bp). For the original study's pipeline: MIGEC was used to demultiplex reads and collapse the reads into UMI consensus sequences, and MiXCR was used for V(D)J alignment. Clonotypes responding to the vaccine were identified with edgeR on replicate PBMC samples, with the criteria of FDR below 0.01 and a log2 fold change above 5 up to day 15. Bulk clonotypes were assigned CD4 or CD8 identity according to which sequenced CD4 or CD8 repertoire held them at higher abundance. TCRdb reprocessed the public reads (quality trimming at Q25 with fastp, clone calling with MiXCR) and kept in-frame beta chains. When rows share a CDR3 protein, they turn into one entry using the most common DNA and genes. Clone size and V and J calls follow TCRdb, not the original study. The sample table records approximately 580,000 distinct CDR3 sequences; about a sixth of these occur just once. Roughly a sixth of the sample comes from the top ten.

V lost 2 bases and J lost 9 bases, and the count of bases not matched to a germline gene is 9. The CDR3 spans 15 residues, from the cysteine through the phenylalanine. Here the CDR3 DNA is all that survives: 45 bases in frame from base 1. From a lookup of the germline V gene, CDR1 and CDR2 are MNHEY and SVGAGI. What the treatment or condition label conveys for this sample: live attenuated yellow fever vaccine strain. At each blood-draw timepoint, two biological replicates of bulk PBMCs were collected. PBMCs were isolated from peripheral blood using a standard Ficoll-Paque protocol. TriZol was used to extract RNA from bulk PBMCs, from CD4 and CD8 fractions, and from dextramer-positive and dextramer-negative fractions.

The sequence was obtained from a man aged 18 to 30 who received the YFV17D yellow fever vaccine. The V and J genes are TRBV6-5 and TRBJ2-1, and 8 bases in between align with TRBD1. Sequenced here: PBMCs, sampled 5 to 6 days after the first yellow fever vaccination. The nucleotide sequence is TGTGCCAGCAGTTACGGGACAGGAGGTGGTGGTGAGCAGTTCTTC. Its translation reads: CASSYGTGGGGEQFF.